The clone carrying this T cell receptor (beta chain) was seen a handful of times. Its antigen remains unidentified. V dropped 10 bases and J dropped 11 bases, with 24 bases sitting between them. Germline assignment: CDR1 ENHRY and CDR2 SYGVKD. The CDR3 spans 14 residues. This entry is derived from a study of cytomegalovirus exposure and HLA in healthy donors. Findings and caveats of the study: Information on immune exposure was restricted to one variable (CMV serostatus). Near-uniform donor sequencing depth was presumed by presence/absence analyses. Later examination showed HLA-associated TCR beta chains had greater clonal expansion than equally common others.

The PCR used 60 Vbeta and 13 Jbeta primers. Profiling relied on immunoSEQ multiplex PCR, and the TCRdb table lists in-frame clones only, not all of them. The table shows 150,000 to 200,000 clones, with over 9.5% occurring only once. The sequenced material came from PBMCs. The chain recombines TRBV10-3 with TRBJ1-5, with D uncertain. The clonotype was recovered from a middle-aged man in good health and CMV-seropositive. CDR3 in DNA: TGTGCCACACGGCGGGAGCTTCAGGCCAGCACCCAGCATTTT. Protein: CATRRELQASTQHF.